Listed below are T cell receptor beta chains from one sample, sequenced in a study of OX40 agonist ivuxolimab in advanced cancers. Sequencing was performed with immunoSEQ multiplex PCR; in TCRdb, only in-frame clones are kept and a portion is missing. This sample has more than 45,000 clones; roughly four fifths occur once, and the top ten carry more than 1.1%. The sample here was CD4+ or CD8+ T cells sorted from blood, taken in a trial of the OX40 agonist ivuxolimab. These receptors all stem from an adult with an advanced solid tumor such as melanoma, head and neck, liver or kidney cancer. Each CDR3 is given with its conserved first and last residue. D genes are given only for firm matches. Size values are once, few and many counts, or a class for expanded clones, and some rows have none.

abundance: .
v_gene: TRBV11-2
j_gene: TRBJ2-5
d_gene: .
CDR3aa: CASSLGPVQETQYF
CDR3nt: TGTGCCAGCAGCTTAGGACCGGTACAAGAGACCCAGTACTTC

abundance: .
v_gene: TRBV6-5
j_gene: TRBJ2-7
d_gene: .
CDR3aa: CASTPRGRTLQYF
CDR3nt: TGTGCCAGCACGCCGAGGGGCAGGACCCTCCAGTACTTC

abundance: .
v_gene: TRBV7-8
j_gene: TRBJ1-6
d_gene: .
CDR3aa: CASSLAIRARGRYNSPLHF
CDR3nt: TGTGCCAGCAGCTTAGCGATTAGGGCAAGGGGCCGATATAATTCACCCCTCCACTTT

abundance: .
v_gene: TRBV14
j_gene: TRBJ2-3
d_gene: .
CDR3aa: CASSQVRGETDTQYF
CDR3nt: TGTGCCAGCAGCCAAGTAAGGGGAGAGACAGATACGCAGTATTTT

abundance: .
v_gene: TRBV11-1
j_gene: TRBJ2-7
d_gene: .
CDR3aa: CASSGTGYEQYF
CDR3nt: TGTGCCAGCAGCGGGACTGGCTACGAGCAGTACTTC

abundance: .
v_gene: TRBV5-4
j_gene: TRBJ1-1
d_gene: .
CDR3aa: CASSLGVFNTEAFF
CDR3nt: TGTGCCAGCAGCTTGGGGGTTTTCAACACTGAAGCTTTCTTT

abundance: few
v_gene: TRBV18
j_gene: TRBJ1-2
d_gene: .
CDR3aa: CASSPRQDAISNYGYTF
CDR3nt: TGTGCCAGCTCACCCCGACAGGACGCGATATCTAACTATGGCTACACCTTC

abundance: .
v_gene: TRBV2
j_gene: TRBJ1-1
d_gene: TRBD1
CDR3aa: CASSLQGAGEAFF
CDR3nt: TGTGCCAGCAGTCTTCAGGGGGCGGGGGAAGCTTTCTTT

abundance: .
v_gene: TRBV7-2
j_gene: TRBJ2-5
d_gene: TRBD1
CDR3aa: CASSLFDRGGQETQYF
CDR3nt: TGTGCCAGCAGCTTATTCGACAGGGGGGGTCAAGAGACCCAGTACTTC

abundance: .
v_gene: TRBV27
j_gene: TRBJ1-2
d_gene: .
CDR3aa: CASSFRARPDGYTF
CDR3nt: TGTGCCAGCAGTTTCAGGGCCAGGCCAGATGGCTACACCTTC

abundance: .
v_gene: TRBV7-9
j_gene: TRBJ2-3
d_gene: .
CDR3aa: CASLRAESTDTQYF
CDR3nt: TGTGCCAGCCTTAGAGCGGAAAGCACAGATACGCAGTATTTT

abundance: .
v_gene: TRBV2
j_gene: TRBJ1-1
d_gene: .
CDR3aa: CASTTGHMNTEAFF
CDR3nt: TGTGCCAGCACTACGGGACATATGAACACTGAAGCTTTCTTT

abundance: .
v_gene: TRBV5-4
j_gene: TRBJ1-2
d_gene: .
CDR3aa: CASSLAVSGIYGYTF
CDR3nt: TGTGCCAGCAGCTTGGCTGTATCGGGGATCTATGGCTACACCTTC

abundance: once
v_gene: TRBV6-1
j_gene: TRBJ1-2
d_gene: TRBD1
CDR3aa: CASSDPLGQYGYTF
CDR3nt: TGTGCCAGCAGTGACCCCTTGGGACAGTATGGCTACACCTTC

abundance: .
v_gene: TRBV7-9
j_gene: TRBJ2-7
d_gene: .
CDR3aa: CATLSLGGEQYF
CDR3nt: TGTGCCACCCTTAGTCTGGGCGGCGAGCAGTACTTC

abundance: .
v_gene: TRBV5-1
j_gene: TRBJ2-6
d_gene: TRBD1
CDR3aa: CASYETGGAGANVLTF
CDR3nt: TGCGCCAGCTATGAGACAGGGGGTGCTGGGGCCAACGTCCTGACTTTC

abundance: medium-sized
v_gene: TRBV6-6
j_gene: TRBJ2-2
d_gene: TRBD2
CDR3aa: CASSYSAGANTGELFF
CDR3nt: TGTGCCAGCAGTTACTCGGCGGGGGCGAACACCGGGGAGCTGTTTTTT

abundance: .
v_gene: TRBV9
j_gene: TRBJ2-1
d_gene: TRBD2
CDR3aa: CASSKGLAGYYNEQFF
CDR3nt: TGTGCCAGCAGCAAGGGACTAGCGGGTTACTACAATGAGCAGTTCTTC

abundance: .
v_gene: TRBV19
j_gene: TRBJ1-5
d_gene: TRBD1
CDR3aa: CASRTGLHSNQPQHF
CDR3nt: TGTGCCAGCCGGACAGGCCTTCATAGCAATCAGCCCCAGCATTTT

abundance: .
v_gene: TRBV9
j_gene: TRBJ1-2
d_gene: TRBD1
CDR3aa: CASSVVPGGGGAGGYTF
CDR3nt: TGTGCCAGCAGCGTAGTCCCCGGAGGAGGGGGCGCGGGTGGCTACACCTTC

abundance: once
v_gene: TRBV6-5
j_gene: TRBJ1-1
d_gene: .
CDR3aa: CASSYLMTRGNTEAFF
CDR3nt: TGTGCCAGCAGTTACCTCATGACCAGGGGTAACACTGAAGCTTTCTTT

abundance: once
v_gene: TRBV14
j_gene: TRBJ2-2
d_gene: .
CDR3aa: CASSPYTDTGELFF
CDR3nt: TGTGCCAGCAGCCCCTATACAGACACCGGGGAGCTGTTTTTT

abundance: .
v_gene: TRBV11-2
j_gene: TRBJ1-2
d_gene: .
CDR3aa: CASRAGNPNYGYTF
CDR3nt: TGTGCCAGCAGGGCAGGGAACCCTAACTATGGCTACACCTTC

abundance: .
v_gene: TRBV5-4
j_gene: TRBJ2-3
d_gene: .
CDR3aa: CASSPPRVQGRADTQYF
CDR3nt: TGTGCCAGCAGCCCGCCGCGCGTTCAGGGGCGGGCAGATACGCAGTATTTT

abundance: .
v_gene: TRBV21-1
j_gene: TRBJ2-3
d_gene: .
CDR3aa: CASSRGEGAGGQMLSSTDTQYF
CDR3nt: TGTGCCAGCAGCAGAGGTGAGGGTGCGGGGGGCCAAATGCTTTCTAGCACAGATACGCAGTATTTT

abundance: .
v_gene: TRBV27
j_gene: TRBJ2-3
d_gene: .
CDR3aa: CASSDADRADTQYF
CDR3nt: TGTGCCAGCAGTGACGCCGACAGAGCAGATACGCAGTATTTT

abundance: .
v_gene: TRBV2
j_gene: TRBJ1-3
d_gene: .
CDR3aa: CASSSSRQFPGNTIYF
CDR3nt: TGTGCCAGCAGTTCGAGCAGACAGTTCCCGGGAAACACCATATATTTT

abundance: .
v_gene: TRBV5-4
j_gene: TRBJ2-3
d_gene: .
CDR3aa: CASSSERTTDTQYF
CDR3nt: TGTGCCAGCAGCTCTGAGAGGACCACAGATACGCAGTATTTT

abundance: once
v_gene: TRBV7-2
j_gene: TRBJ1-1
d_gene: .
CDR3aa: CASSFDSQVNTEAFF
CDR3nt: TGTGCCAGCAGCTTCGATTCTCAGGTGAACACTGAAGCTTTCTTT

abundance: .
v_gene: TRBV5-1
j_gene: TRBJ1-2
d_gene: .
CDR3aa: CASSAQEGQGYTF
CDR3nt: TGCGCCAGCAGCGCACAGGAGGGGCAGGGCTACACCTTC

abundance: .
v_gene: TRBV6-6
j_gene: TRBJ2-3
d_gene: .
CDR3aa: CASRDLGGAGDTQYF
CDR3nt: TGTGCCAGCAGGGATCTAGGGGGGGCGGGAGATACGCAGTATTTT

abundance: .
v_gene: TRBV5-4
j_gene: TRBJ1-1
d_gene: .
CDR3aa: CASSFHSGDLNTEAFF
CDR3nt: TGTGCCAGCAGCTTCCATTCCGGGGACTTAAACACTGAAGCTTTCTTT

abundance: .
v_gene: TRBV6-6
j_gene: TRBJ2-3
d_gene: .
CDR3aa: CASSYDSTDTQYF
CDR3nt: TGTGCCAGCAGTTACGACAGCACAGATACGCAGTATTTT

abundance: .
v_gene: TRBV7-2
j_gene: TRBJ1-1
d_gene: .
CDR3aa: CASSLGTSNTEAFF
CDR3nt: TGTGCCAGCAGCCTAGGGACATCGAACACTGAAGCTTTCTTT

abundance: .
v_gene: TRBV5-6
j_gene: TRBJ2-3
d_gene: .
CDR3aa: CASSLQFPDTQYF
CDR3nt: TGTGCCAGCAGTTTACAATTCCCAGATACGCAGTATTTT

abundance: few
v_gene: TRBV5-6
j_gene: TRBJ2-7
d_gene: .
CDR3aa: CASSSDRKTYEQYF
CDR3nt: TGTGCCAGCAGCTCCGACAGGAAGACCTACGAGCAGTACTTC

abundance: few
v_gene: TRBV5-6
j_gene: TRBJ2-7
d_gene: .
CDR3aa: CASSSWSAGGNEQYF
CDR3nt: TGTGCCAGCAGCTCTTGGAGTGCAGGGGGGAACGAGCAGTACTTC

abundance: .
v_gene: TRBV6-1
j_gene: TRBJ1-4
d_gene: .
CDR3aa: CASRSPGHNEKLFF
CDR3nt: TGTGCCAGCAGGAGCCCGGGACACAATGAAAAACTGTTTTTT

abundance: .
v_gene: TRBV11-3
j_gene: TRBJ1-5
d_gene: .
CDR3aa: CASSYRVASLNQPQHF
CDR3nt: TGTGCCAGCAGCTATAGGGTGGCCAGCTTGAATCAGCCCCAGCATTTT

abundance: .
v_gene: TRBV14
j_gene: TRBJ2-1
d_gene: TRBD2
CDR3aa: CASSQAASGSLYEQFF
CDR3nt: TGTGCCAGCAGCCAAGCCGCTAGCGGGAGTTTATATGAGCAGTTCTTC

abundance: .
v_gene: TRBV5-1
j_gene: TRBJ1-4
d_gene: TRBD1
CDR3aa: CASGMTGVNEKLFF
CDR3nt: TGCGCCAGCGGAATGACAGGGGTTAATGAAAAACTGTTTTTT

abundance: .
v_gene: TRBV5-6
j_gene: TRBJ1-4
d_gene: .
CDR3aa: CASSLLTGNVGEKLFF
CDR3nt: TGTGCCAGCAGCTTGTTAACCGGGAACGTTGGTGAAAAACTGTTTTTT

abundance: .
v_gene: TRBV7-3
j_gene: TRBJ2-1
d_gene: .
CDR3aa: CASSLGPLDEQFF
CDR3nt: TGTGCCAGCAGCCTTGGACCTTTGGATGAGCAGTTCTTC

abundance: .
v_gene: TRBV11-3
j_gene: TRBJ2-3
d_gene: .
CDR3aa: CASSPWSGSTDTQYF
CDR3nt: TGTGCCAGCAGCCCGTGGAGTGGGAGCACAGATACGCAGTATTTT

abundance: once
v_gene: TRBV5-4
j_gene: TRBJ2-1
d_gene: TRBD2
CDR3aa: CASSPGTSGSLYNEQFF
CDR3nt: TGTGCCAGCAGCCCGGGGACTAGCGGGAGTCTCTACAATGAGCAGTTCTTC

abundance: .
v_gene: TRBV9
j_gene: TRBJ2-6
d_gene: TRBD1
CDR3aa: CASSPYRGLKGPGANVLTF
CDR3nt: TGTGCCAGCAGCCCTTACAGGGGTTTAAAAGGCCCAGGGGCCAACGTCCTGACTTTC

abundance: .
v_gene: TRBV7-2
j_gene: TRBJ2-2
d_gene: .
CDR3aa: CASSLKGSTGELFF
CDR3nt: TGTGCCAGCAGCTTAAAAGGAAGCACCGGGGAGCTGTTTTTT